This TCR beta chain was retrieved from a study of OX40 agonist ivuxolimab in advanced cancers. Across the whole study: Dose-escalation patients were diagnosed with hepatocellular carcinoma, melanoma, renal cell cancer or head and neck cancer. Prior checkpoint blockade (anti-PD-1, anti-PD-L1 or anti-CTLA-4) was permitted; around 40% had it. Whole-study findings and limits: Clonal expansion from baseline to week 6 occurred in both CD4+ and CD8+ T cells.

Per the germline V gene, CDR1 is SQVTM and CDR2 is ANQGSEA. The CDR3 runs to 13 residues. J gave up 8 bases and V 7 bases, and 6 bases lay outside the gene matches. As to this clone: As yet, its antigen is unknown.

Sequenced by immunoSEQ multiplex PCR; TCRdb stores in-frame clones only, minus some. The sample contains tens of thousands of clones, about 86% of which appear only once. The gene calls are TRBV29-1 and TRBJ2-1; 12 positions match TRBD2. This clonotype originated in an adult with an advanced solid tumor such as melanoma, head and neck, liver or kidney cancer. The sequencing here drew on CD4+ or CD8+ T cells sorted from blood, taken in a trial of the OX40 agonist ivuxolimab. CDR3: CSGRTSGVDEQFF. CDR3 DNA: TGCAGCGGTCGGACTAGCGGGGTGGATGAGCAGTTCTTC.